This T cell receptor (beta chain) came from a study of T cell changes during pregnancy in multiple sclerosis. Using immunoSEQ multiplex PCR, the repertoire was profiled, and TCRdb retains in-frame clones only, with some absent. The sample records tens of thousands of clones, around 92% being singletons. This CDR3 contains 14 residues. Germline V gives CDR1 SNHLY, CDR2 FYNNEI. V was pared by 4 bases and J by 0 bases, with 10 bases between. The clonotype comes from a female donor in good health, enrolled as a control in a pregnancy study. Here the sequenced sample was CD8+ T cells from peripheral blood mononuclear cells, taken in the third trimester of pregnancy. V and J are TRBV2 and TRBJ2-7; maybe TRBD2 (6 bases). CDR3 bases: TGTGCCAGCAGTGGGGACGGGAGCTCCTACGAGCAGTACTTC. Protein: CASSGDGSSYEQYF.